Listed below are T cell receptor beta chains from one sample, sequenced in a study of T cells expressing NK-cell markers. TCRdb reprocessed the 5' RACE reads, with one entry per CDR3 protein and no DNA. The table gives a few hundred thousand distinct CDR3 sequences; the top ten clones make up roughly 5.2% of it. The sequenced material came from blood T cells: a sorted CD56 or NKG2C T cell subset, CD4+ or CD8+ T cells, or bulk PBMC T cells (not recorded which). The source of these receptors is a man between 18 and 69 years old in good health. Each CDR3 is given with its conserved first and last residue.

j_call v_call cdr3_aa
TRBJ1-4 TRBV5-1 CASSRTGGDATNEKLFF
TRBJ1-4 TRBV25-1 CASSDGQPNEKLFF
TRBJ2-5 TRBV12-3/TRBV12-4 CASSLPYSGQQETQYF
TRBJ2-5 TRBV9 CASSVELRGGIETQYF
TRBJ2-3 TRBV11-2 CASSLVAIPTDTQYF
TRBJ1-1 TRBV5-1 CASSFHRGFLNTEAFF
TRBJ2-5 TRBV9 CASRGGLGLRETQYF
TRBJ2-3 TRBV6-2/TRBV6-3 CASSPGVDTQYF
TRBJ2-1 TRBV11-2 CASSQMLEQFF
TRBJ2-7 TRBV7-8 CASSSRRGLWYEQYF
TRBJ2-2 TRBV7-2 CASSLERVYNTGELFF
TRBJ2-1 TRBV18 CASSETDWDEQFF
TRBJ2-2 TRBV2 CASSEGDSDRGDTGELFF
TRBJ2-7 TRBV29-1 CSVVSLGSSYEQYF
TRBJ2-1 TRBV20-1 CSARQSGGAEQFF